This T cell receptor (beta chain) is from a study of cytomegalovirus exposure and HLA in healthy donors. As concerns this clone: Its antigen is not identified.

Study-wide results and caveats: In vitro experiments confirmed that three CMV-associated chains were specific for CMV antigens. Researchers counted roughly 150 TCR beta chains as cytomegalovirus-associated.

PCR used 60 Vbeta primers and 13 Jbeta primers. Only in-frame clones appear in the TCRdb table, and some are missing; sequencing was by immunoSEQ multiplex PCR. Here the sample spans 45,000 to 55,000 clones, less than 85% being singletons. Trimming removed 3 bases at V and 2 bases at J, with 9 bases between. The CDR3 has 14 residues. Germline loops: CDR1 LNHDA, CDR2 SQIVND (reference sequence). The receptor comes from a man aged 25-45 years in good health and CMV-seropositive. The gene calls are TRBV19 and TRBJ2-3; D possibly corresponds to TRBD2 (6 bases). The sequenced material came from PBMCs. DNA of the CDR3: TGTGCCAGTAGTATCGGGGGAACCACAGATACGCAGTATTTT. It specifies CASSIGGTTDTQYF.